The 30 T cell receptor beta chains below come from one sample, sequenced in a study of CD8 T cells in Susac syndrome. RNA was extracted with the RNeasy kit, and a quantity of about 0.5 to 1 ug was reverse transcribed using random hexamers. One entry per CDR3 protein, called by TCRdb with MiXCR from the immunoSEQ multiplex PCR reads. The sample consists of about 190,000 distinct CDR3 sequences, more than 85% of them appearing once. Sequenced material: CD4+ T cells from PBMCs. The receptors come from a human donor with Susac syndrome.

The CDR3 DNA reads as TGTGCCTGGGGTAGGTCCACAGATACGCAGTATTTT. It is translated as CAWGRSTDTQYF. This chain joins TRBV30 and TRBJ2-3; no reliable D call. Germline loops: CDR1 GTSNPN, CDR2 SVGIG (reference sequence). CDR3 length: 12 residues. The V gene lost 5 bases and the J gene lost 2 bases, with 8 bases spanning the gap. Supplemented by reference TRBV30 and TRBJ2-3, the full variable domain reads SQTIHQWPATLVQPVGSPLSLECTVEGTSNPNLYWYRQAAGRGLQLLFYSVGIGQISSEVPQNLSASRPQDRQFILSSKKLLLSDSGFYLCAWGRSTDTQYFGPGTRLTVL.

The chain joins TRBV20-1 to TRBJ1-2; maybe TRBD1 (6 bases). Germline V lookup: CDR1 DFQATT, CDR2 SNEGSKA (reference sequence). The CDR3 covers 11 residues. The V gene lost 3 bases and the J gene lost 6 bases, with 8 bases spanning the gap. The DNA of the CDR3 is TGCAGTGCTAGTACAGGGAATGGCTACACCTTC. Translation: CSASTGNGYTF.

This clonotype was recorded a few times. The chain combines TRBV5-1 with TRBJ2-5; the D gene is possibly TRBD2 (6 bases). Germline CDR1 is SGHRS and CDR2 is YFSETQ. This CDR3 is 13 amino acids long. The V end was cut by 0 bases, the J end by 5 bases, with 8 bases between. The CDR3 protein is CASSLEGRETQYF. The CDR3 DNA reads TGCGCCAGCAGCTTGGAAGGGAGGGAGACCCAGTACTTC.

This sequence joins TRBV19 and TRBJ1-2, with D unresolved. This CDR3 is built from 12 residues. V lost 9 bases to trimming and J lost 2 bases, with 10 bases between them. CDR1 is LNHDA, CDR2 SQIVND, per germline (reference sequence). CDR3 amino acids: CASEGPNYGYTF. CDR3 in DNA: TGTGCCAGCGAAGGGCCCAACTATGGCTACACCTTC.

V and J are TRBV6-1 and TRBJ1-4; no reliable D call. V lost 0 bases and J 4 bases, leaving 3 bases between the germline ends. Germline V lookup: CDR1 MNHNS, CDR2 SASEGT. The CDR3 sequence is 13 residues long. The CDR3 sequence: CASSEAHNEKLFF. CDR3 nucleotides: TGTGCCAGCAGTGAAGCACATAATGAAAAACTGTTTTTT.

This chain connects TRBV20-1 to TRBJ2-2; 7 bases map to TRBD2. V dropped 0 bases and J dropped 9; count of bases not matched to a gene: 4. Germline lookup yields CDR1 DFQATT and CDR2 SNEGSKA (reference sequence). This CDR3 is built from 13 residues. The CDR3 here is CSARDSGGRELFF. The CDR3 nucleotides are TGCAGTGCTAGAGACTCCGGGGGGAGGGAGCTGTTTTTT.

The table lists this clonotype with a few counts. The V gene is TRBV6-1, the J gene TRBJ2-3, with a possible D match to TRBD2 (6 bases). V lost 5 bases to trimming and J lost 2 bases, with 11 bases between them. The CDR3 sequence is 14 residues long. Germline lookup yields CDR1 MNHNS and CDR2 SASEGT. This chain's CDR3 is CASSFGSPTDTQYF. The CDR3 DNA sequence: TGTGCCAGCAGTTTCGGGAGCCCCACAGATACGCAGTATTTT.

This CDR3 reads CATSDPTGTGGTSEQYF. The CDR3 region has the DNA TGTGCCACCAGTGATCCTACCGGGACAGGGGGCACCTCCGAGCAGTACTTC. V usage is TRBV24-1 and J usage is TRBJ2-7, with 12 bases aligning to TRBD1. Trimming at V came to 3 bases and at J to 6 bases, leaving 11 bases not matched to a gene. The CDR3 length is 17 residues. Germline V lookup: CDR1 KGHDR, CDR2 SFDVKD.

The chain employs TRBV20-1 and TRBJ2-5; D is perhaps TRBD2 (5 bases). Trimming took off 0 bases at V and 5 bases at J, with 13 bases between the two ends. There are 14 residues in the CDR3. Germline values: CDR1 DFQATT, CDR2 SNEGSKA (reference sequence). CDR3: CSARDPGIGETQYF. CDR3 DNA: TGCAGTGCTAGAGATCCCGGGATCGGGGAGACCCAGTACTTC.

The chain combines TRBV2 with TRBJ2-5; D is possibly TRBD1 (5 bases). Germline V gene lookup returns CDR1 SNHLY and CDR2 FYNNEI. The CDR3 is 13 amino acids. V was cut by 8 bases and J by 7 bases, with 17 bases left in between. CDR3 residues: CASHFRGSGTQYF. CDR3 DNA: TGTGCCAGCCACTTTAGGGGTTCCGGGACCCAGTACTTC.

The V and J genes are TRBV6-5 and TRBJ2-7; the D gene is possibly TRBD1 (6 bases). The CDR3 is 13 residues long. Germline V gene sequence: CDR1 MNHEY, CDR2 SVGAGI. V lost 4 bases to trimming and J lost 3 bases, with 10 bases between them. CDR3 sequence (DNA): TGTGCCAGCAGTTCCGGCAGGGGCTACGAGCAGTACTTC. Translating gives CASSSGRGYEQYF.

This chain links TRBV9 with TRBJ2-7; possibly TRBD1 for D (5 bases). Germline V gene data show CDR1 as SGDLS and CDR2 as YYNGEE. The CDR3 covers 11 residues. The germline V and J ends were trimmed by 7 bases and 5 bases, with 10 bases remaining between them. The CDR3 spells CASAKGDEQYF. CDR3 in DNA: TGTGCCAGCGCGAAAGGGGACGAGCAGTACTTC.

The CDR3 DNA sequence: TGTGCCAGCAGTACTCGGAGCTATGGCTACACCTTC. As protein: CASSTRSYGYTF. The rearrangement joins TRBV12-3 or TRBV12-4 to TRBJ1-2; D remains ambiguous. V was clipped by 5 bases and J by 4 bases, with 8 bases between them. The CDR3 runs 12 residues.

V and J are TRBV5-1 and TRBJ2-5, with D tentatively TRBD2 (6 bases). The CDR3 is 13 amino acids. Trimming shortened V by 3 bases and J by 5 bases, and 11 bases separated the two germline ends. Germline V gene lookup returns CDR1 SGHRS and CDR2 YFSETQ. The CDR3 DNA is TGCGCCAGCAGCTCGGAGGGGCCTGAGACCCAGTACTTC. Protein sequence: CASSSEGPETQYF. The full variable domain, its missing parts supplied by reference TRBV5-1 and TRBJ2-5, is KAGVTQTPRYLIKTRGQQVTLSCSPISGHRSVSWYQQTPGQGLQFLFEYFSETQRNKGNFPGRFSGRQFSNSRSEMNVSTLELGDSALYLCASSSEGPETQYFGPGTRLLVL.

V gene TRBV7-9 combines with J gene TRBJ1-1; TRBD1 matches 8 bases. From germline, CDR1 is SEHNR and CDR2 FQNEAQ (reference sequence). The CDR3 length is 12 residues. V lost 5 bases and J lost 7; bases outside the gene matches: 3. The DNA of the CDR3 is TGTGCCAGCAGCCTGACAGGGGTTGAAGCTTTCTTT. This encodes CASSLTGVEAFF. Supplemented by reference TRBV7-9 and TRBJ1-1, the full variable domain reads DTGVSQNPRHKITKRGQNVTFRCDPISEHNRLYWYRQTLGQGPEFLTYFQNEAQLEKSRLLSDRFSAERPKGSFSTLEIQRTEQGDSAMYLCASSLTGVEAFFGQGTRLTVV.

Notes on this clonotype: Germline and junction disagree at one end, which may indicate a read error. The chain is built from TRBV9 and TRBJ2-1; TRBD2 matches at 7 bases. The CDR3 runs to 15 residues. CDR1 is SGDLS and CDR2 is YYNGEE in the germline V gene. The CDR3 loop reads CASSVDGLGNNEHFF. The DNA of the CDR3 is TGTGCCAGCAGCGTAGACGGACTAGGGAACAATGAGCATTTCTTC.

The chain combines TRBV6-5 with TRBJ1-6; D is possibly TRBD1 (6 bases). The V gene's germline CDR1 is MNHEY and CDR2 SVGAGI. The CDR3 contains 17 residues. V lost 2 bases and J lost 7, with 18 bases in between. CDR3 nucleotide sequence: TGTGCCAGCAGTTACCACGGGCGGGGGGCCGACAATTCACCCCTCCACTTT. Protein: CASSYHGRGADNSPLHF.

This clonotype has a handful of counts. The gene calls are TRBV12-3 or TRBV12-4 and TRBJ2-5; 14 bases agree with TRBD2. The CDR3 is made up of 16 amino acids. The trim removed 5 bases at V and 4 bases at J, leaving 6 bases unmatched. The CDR3 is CASSGTSGRTGETQYF. Written as DNA, the CDR3 is TGTGCCAGCAGTGGGACTAGCGGGAGAACCGGAGAGACCCAGTACTTC.

V is TRBV13 and J is TRBJ1-6; D may be TRBD1 (5 bases). V shed 6 bases and J shed 7 bases, with 22 bases lying between them. The CDR3 extends over 17 amino acids. Per germline, CDR1 PRHDT and CDR2 FYEKMQ (reference sequence). The DNA for the CDR3 is TGTGCCAGCAGTAGCATCAGGGACGGGCAGAGCAATTCACCCCTCCACTTT. Protein: CASSSIRDGQSNSPLHF. Using reference TRBV13 and TRBJ1-6 for the parts outside the CDR3, the full variable domain is AAGVIQSPRHLIKEKRETATLKCYPIPRHDTVYWYQQGPGQDPQFLISFYEKMQSDKGSIPDRFSAQQFSDYHSELNMSSLELGDSALYFCASSSIRDGQSNSPLHFGNGTRLTVT.

The J gene is TRBJ1-1, the V gene TRBV3-1, with D perhaps TRBD1 (6 bases). Germline values: CDR1 LGHDT, CDR2 YNNKEL (reference sequence). Trimming pared 2 bases from V and 3 bases from J, leaving 13 bases between. The CDR3 runs 15 residues. The CDR3 DNA sequence: TGTGCCAGCAGCCAAAATGCAGGGGTCCACACTGAAGCTTTCTTT. Translating gives CASSQNAGVHTEAFF.

The J gene is TRBJ2-7, the V gene TRBV28, with 8 positions matching TRBD2. The ends lost 5 bases at V and 6 bases at J; junction bases unmatched: 3. Per germline, CDR1 MDHEN and CDR2 SYDVKM. The CDR3 consists of 12 residues. CDR3 residues: CASSTREGEQYF. The CDR3 DNA follows: TGTGCCAGCAGTACCCGGGAGGGCGAGCAGTACTTC.

The chain's CDR3 is CASSWGQVNTEAFF. The CDR3 DNA is TGTGCCAGCAGCTGGGGACAGGTGAACACTGAAGCTTTCTTT. This rearrangement joins TRBV5-6 to TRBJ1-1; 8 nucleotides line up with TRBD1. CDR3 length: 14 residues. V lost 3 bases and J lost 0; bases outside the gene matches: 1. The germline V gene encodes CDR1 SGHDT and CDR2 YYEEEE.

CDR3 nucleotides: TGTGCCAGCAGCCAAGATGCCCAGGGTAGCTATGGCTACACCTTC. This gives the protein CASSQDAQGSYGYTF. V usage is TRBV3-1 and J usage is TRBJ1-2; D is perhaps TRBD1 (5 bases). From germline, CDR1 is LGHDT and CDR2 YNNKEL (reference sequence). V dropped 0 bases and J dropped 4 bases, with 12 bases sitting between them. There are 15 residues in the CDR3.

The chain carries TRBV6-5 and TRBJ2-7, with 7 bases that match TRBD1. The V gene end was trimmed by 0 bases and the J gene end by 4 bases; junction bases not matched to a gene: 3. The CDR3 consists of 14 residues. Germline CDR1 MNHEY, CDR2 SVGAGI. This CDR3 reads CASSYSGQSYEQYF. The CDR3 region has the DNA TGTGCCAGCAGTTACTCGGGACAGAGTTACGAGCAGTACTTC.

This clonotype was picked up one time. This chain joins TRBV29-1 and TRBJ1-1; TRBD1 agrees at 10 bases. Germline CDR1 is SQVTM and CDR2 is ANQGSEA. The junction had 13 bases not matched to a gene; V was cut back by 7 bases and J by 5 bases. This CDR3 region has 15 residues. CDR3 bases: TGCAGCGCCCGACAGGGGGCCCTAAGTCGAACTGAAGCTTTCTTT. This encodes CSARQGALSRTEAFF. The full variable domain, rest sourced from reference TRBV29-1 and TRBJ1-1, is SAVISQKPSRDICQRGTSLTIQCQVDSQVTMMFWYRQQPGQSLTLIATANQGSEATYESGFVIDKFPISRPNLTFSTLTVSNMSPEDSSIYLCSARQGALSRTEAFFGQGTRLTVV.

This clonotype was counted a single time. The chain is built from TRBV2 and TRBJ2-2; 7 bases match TRBD2. Unmatched junction bases numbered 11, after V lost 3 bases and J lost 7 bases. This CDR3 is 16 amino acids long. Looked up from germline, CDR1 is SNHLY and CDR2 is FYNNEI. The CDR3, as DNA: TGTGCCAGCAGTGAGATAAACGGGAGGCTGGGCGGGGAGCTGTTTTTT. Protein product: CASSEINGRLGGELFF.

The gene calls are TRBV10-3 and TRBJ2-7, with a possible D match to TRBD1 (6 bases). From germline, CDR1 is ENHRY and CDR2 SYGVKD. Trimming took off 5 bases at V and 2 bases at J, with 13 bases between the two ends. The CDR3 is 14 residues long. The CDR3 DNA reads as TGTGCCATCAGTATTAGACAGGAAACCTACGAGCAGTACTTC. Its protein is CAISIRQETYEQYF.

The chain joins TRBV6-1 to TRBJ1-1; TRBD1 is a possible D gene (5 bases). The V and J ends lost 5 bases and 3 bases respectively, with 16 bases between them. The CDR3 has 15 amino acids. Germline V gene sequence: CDR1 MNHNS, CDR2 SASEGT. CDR3 nucleotide sequence: TGTGCCAGCAGTCCCCTGCGAGGGGCGGACACTGAAGCTTTCTTT. Amino acids: CASSPLRGADTEAFF.

The genes are TRBV6-5 and TRBJ2-5, with 8 nucleotides matching TRBD2. CDR1 is MNHEY and CDR2 is SVGAGI in the germline V gene. The junction had 12 bases not matched to a gene; V was cut back by 2 bases and J by 13 bases. The CDR3 sequence is 14 residues long. CDR3 sequence reads: CASSYIAGSSGRYF. The CDR3 DNA sequence: TGTGCCAGCAGTTACATAGCGGGGAGCTCGGGACGGTACTTC.

The CDR3 spells CSAPPLTGAYEQYF. DNA for the CDR3: TGCAGTGCCCCCCCGCTAACGGGGGCCTACGAGCAGTACTTC. This chain uses TRBV20-1 with TRBJ2-7; possible D gene TRBD2, 6 bases. V was shortened by 6 bases and J by 2 bases, with 17 bases between the two germline ends. Per the germline V gene, CDR1 is DFQATT and CDR2 is SNEGSKA (reference sequence). The CDR3 is 14 residues long.